This entry is about one T cell receptor (beta chain). Germline V CDR1 and CDR2: KGHSH, LQKENI. J was trimmed by 6 bases and V by 6 bases; bases with no gene match: 15. The CDR3 has 17 amino acids. Repertoires were generated with immunoSEQ multiplex PCR, while TCRdb's copy carries only in-frame clones and drops some. The table has roughly 90,000 clones, almost 95% seen once. The data originate from a study of T cell changes during pregnancy in multiple sclerosis. The chain recombines TRBV18 with TRBJ2-1, with 9 bases aligning to TRBD2. Sequencing was performed on peripheral blood, taken in the third trimester of pregnancy. This TCR derives from a female donor with multiple sclerosis, enrolled in a pregnancy study. The CDR3 is CASSYRVASGKGNEQFF. Here the CDR3 DNA reads TGTGCCAGCTCCTACCGGGTCGCTAGCGGGAAAGGCAATGAGCAGTTCTTC.